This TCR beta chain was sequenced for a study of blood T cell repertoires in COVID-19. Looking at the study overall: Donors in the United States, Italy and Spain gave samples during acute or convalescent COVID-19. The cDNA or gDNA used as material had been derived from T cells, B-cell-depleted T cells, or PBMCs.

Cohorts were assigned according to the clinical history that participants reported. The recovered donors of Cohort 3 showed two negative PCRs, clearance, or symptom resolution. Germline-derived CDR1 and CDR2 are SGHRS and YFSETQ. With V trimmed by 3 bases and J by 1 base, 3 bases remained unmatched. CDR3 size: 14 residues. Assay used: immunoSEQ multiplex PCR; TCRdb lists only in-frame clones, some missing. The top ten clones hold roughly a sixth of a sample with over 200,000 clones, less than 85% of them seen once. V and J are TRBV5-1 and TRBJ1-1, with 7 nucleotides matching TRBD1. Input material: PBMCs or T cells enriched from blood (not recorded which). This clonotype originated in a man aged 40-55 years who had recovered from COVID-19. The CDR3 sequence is CASSWDSPNTEAFF. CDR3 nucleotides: TGCGCCAGCAGCTGGGACAGCCCGAACACTGAAGCTTTCTTT.